What follows are 11 T cell receptor beta chains derived from one specimen sequenced in a study of OX40 agonist ivuxolimab in advanced cancers. Some clones are missing from TCRdb's copy, which holds only in-frame ones; the method was immunoSEQ multiplex PCR. The sample includes 65,000 to 85,000 clones, roughly nine tenths of them seen just once. The sample here was CD4+ or CD8+ T cells sorted from blood, taken in a trial of the OX40 agonist ivuxolimab. All receptors derive from an adult with an advanced solid tumor such as melanoma, head and neck, liver or kidney cancer.

The chain carries TRBV2 and TRBJ1-5; 8 bases are a match to TRBD1. Germline loops: CDR1 SNHLY, CDR2 FYNNEI. The CDR3 is 13 amino acids. Losses at the gene ends were 4 bases for V and 6 bases for J; bases not matched to a gene: 2. The DNA for the CDR3 is TGTGCCAGCAGTGGACAGGGGAGTCAGCCCCAGCATTTT. Translation gives CASSGQGSQPQHF. Full variable domain (outside the CDR3, taken from reference TRBV2 and TRBJ1-5): EPEVTQTPSHQVTQMGQEVILRCVPISNHLYFYWYRQILGQKVEFLVSFYNNEISEKSEIFDDQFSVERPDGSNFTLKIRSTKLEDSAMYFCASSGQGSQPQHFGDGTRLSIL.

CDR3 in amino acids: CASSLGQGLYEQYF. The CDR3 nucleotides read TGTGCCAGCAGCTTGGGGCAGGGTTTGTACGAGCAGTACTTC. The chain combines TRBV5-6 with TRBJ2-7; TRBD1 is a possible D gene (5 bases). The germline V and J ends were trimmed by 0 bases and 4 bases, with 11 bases remaining between them. This CDR3 has 14 amino acids. Germline loops: CDR1 SGHDT, CDR2 YYEEEE.

V usage is TRBV27 and J usage is TRBJ2-1; the match to TRBD2 covers 15 bases. This CDR3 is 19 amino acids long. Trimming took 5 bases from V and 1 from J; bases not matched to a gene: 9. CDR1 and CDR2 from the germline V gene are MNHEY and SMNVEV (reference sequence). This chain's CDR3 is CASSPGLAGGLDSYNEQFF. The CDR3 nucleotides are TGTGCCAGCAGTCCCGGACTAGCGGGAGGGCTTGATTCCTACAATGAGCAGTTCTTC.

Only one count was recorded for this clone. This sequence joins TRBV18 and TRBJ1-1; no firm D call. V was cut by 9 bases and J by 1 base, with 12 bases left in between. CDR3 length: 13 residues. Germline lookup yields CDR1 KGHSH and CDR2 LQKENI. The CDR3 region has the DNA TGTGCCAGTGAGGACGGACCGAACACTGAAGCTTTCTTT. Its protein is CASEDGPNTEAFF.

The chain employs TRBV5-1 and TRBJ2-1; TRBD2 matches 7 bases. V shed 4 bases, J shed 8 bases, and the junction held 12 bases outside the gene matches. Germline CDR1 is SGHRS and CDR2 is YFSETQ. The CDR3 runs to 15 residues. CDR3 loop: CASSPEVASGDEQFF. CDR3 DNA: TGCGCCAGCAGCCCGGAAGTGGCTAGCGGCGATGAGCAGTTCTTC.

The genes are TRBV6-1 and TRBJ2-7; D is undetermined. V lost 2 bases to trimming and J lost 2 bases, with 10 bases between them. Germline values: CDR1 MNHNS, CDR2 SASEGT. The CDR3 runs to 14 residues. CDR3 residues: CASSESGGAYEQYF. The CDR3 DNA sequence: TGTGCCAGCAGTGAATCAGGCGGAGCCTACGAGCAGTACTTC.

This chain uses TRBV11-1 with TRBJ1-6; 8 positions match TRBD1. The CDR3 covers 16 residues. Trimming at V came to 5 bases and at J to 7 bases, leaving 10 bases not matched to a gene. Germline CDR1 SGHAT, CDR2 FQDESV (reference sequence). The CDR3 is CASSNQGAEFNSPLHF. The CDR3 DNA reads as TGTGCCAGCAGCAATCAGGGGGCAGAGTTCAATTCACCCCTCCACTTT.

The chain carries TRBV4-2 and TRBJ1-5; D remains unclear. Germline V gene sequence: CDR1 LGHNA, CDR2 YNFKEQ. The CDR3 runs 17 residues. V was shortened by 5 bases and J by 1 base, with 18 bases between the two germline ends. The CDR3 protein is CASSLAVGRVSNQPQHF. DNA of the CDR3: TGTGCCAGCAGCTTGGCGGTAGGGAGGGTCAGCAATCAGCCCCAGCATTTT.

The chain has TRBV27 and TRBJ2-5; the match to TRBD1 covers 8 bases. Unmatched junction bases numbered 7, after V lost 5 bases and J lost 5 bases. Per the germline V gene, CDR1 is MNHEY and CDR2 is SMNVEV (reference sequence). CDR3 length equals 14 residues. CDR3 DNA: TGTGCCAGCAGTGACAGGGGTTTTCAGGAGACCCAGTACTTC. Amino acids: CASSDRGFQETQYF.

The table lists this clone with a count of one. V is TRBV28 and J is TRBJ2-2, with D unclear. This CDR3 comprises 14 residues. V shed 3 bases and J shed 2 bases, with 7 bases lying between them. The germline V gene has CDR1 MDHEN and CDR2 SYDVKM. The CDR3 protein is CASSLGINTGELFF. In nucleotides, the CDR3 is TGTGCCAGCAGTTTGGGGATTAACACCGGGGAGCTGTTTTTT.

In DNA form, the CDR3 reads TGTGCCAGCAAGGGGACCCACACCGGGGAGCTGTTTTTT. Translation: CASKGTHTGELFF. The genes are TRBV2 and TRBJ2-2; either TRBD1 or TRBD2 may supply D (5 bases each). Germline lookup yields CDR1 SNHLY and CDR2 FYNNEI. Trimming took off 7 bases at V and 3 bases at J, with 9 bases between the two ends. There are 13 residues in the CDR3.